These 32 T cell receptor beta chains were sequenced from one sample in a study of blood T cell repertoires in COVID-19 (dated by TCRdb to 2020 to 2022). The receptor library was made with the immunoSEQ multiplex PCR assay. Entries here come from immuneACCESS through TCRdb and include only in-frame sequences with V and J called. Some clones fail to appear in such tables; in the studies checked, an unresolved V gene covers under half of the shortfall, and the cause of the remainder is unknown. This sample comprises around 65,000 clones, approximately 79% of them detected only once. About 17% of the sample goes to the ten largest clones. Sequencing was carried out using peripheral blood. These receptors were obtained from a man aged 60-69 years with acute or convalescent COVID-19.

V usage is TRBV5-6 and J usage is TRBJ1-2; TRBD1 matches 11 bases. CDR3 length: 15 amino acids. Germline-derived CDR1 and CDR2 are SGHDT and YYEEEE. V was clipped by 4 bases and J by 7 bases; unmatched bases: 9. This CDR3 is CASSLRDRGSSGYTF. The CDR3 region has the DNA TGTGCCAGCAGCCTTAGGGACAGGGGGAGTAGTGGCTACACCTTC.

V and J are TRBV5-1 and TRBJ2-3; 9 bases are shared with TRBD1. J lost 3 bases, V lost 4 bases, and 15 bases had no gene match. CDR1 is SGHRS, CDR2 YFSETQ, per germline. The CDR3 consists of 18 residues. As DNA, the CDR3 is TGCGCCAGCAGCCTGCTGGGGGGGACAGGGACCCCTACAGATACGCAGTATTTT. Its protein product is CASSLLGGTGTPTDTQYF.

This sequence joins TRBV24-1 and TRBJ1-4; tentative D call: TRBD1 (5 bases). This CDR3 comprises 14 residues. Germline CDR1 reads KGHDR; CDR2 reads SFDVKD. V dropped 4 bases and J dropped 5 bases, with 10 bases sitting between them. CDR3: CATSDPRVNEKLFF. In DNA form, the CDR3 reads TGTGCCACCAGTGACCCCAGGGTGAATGAAAAACTGTTTTTT.

Here the CDR3 reads CASSYSRGRRNYGYTF. In DNA, the CDR3 is TGTGCCAGCAGTTACTCACGGGGAAGGAGGAACTATGGCTACACCTTC. The chain employs TRBV6-6 and TRBJ1-2; D gene ambiguous. The CDR3 totals 16 residues. The germline gives CDR1 MNHNY, CDR2 SVGAGI (reference sequence). Trimming left V 0 bases short and J 2 bases short, with 13 bases between.

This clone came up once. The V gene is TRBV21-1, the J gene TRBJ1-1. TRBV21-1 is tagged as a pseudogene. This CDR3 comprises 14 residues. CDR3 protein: CASSKGGENTEAFF. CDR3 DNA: TGTGCCAGCAGCAAGGGCGGGGAGAACACTGAAGCTTTCTTT.

For the CDR3, the DNA is TGTGCCAGCTCCCCATCATGGCTCATGAACACTGAAGCTTTCTTT. Translation: CASSPSWLMNTEAFF. The chain uses TRBV18 and TRBJ1-1, with D unresolved. CDR3 length: 15 residues. V lost 6 bases and J 0 bases, leaving 14 bases between the germline ends. CDR1 KGHSH and CDR2 LQKENI come from the germline V gene.

The CDR3 here is CSVRPGGYGYTF. The DNA of the CDR3 is TGCAGCGTACGGCCAGGGGGCTATGGCTACACCTTC. The chain recombines TRBV29-1 with TRBJ1-2; 7 nucleotides agree with TRBD1. CDR1 is SQVTM and CDR2 is ANQGSEA in the germline V gene. With V trimmed by 6 bases and J by 4 bases, 5 bases remained unmatched. The CDR3 consists of 12 residues.

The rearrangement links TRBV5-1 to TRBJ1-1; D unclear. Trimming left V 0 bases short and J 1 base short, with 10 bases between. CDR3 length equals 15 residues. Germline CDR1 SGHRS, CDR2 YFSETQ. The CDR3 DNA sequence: TGCGCCAGCAGCTTGGGGTGGCAACCGAACACTGAAGCTTTCTTT. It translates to CASSLGWQPNTEAFF.

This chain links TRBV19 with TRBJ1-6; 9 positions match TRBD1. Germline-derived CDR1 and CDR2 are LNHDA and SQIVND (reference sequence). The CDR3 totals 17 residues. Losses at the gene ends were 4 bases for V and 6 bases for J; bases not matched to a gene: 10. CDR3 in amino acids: CASSKGKRTGVNSPLHF. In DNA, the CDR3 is TGTGCCAGTAGTAAGGGGAAGCGGACAGGGGTTAATTCACCCCTCCACTTT.

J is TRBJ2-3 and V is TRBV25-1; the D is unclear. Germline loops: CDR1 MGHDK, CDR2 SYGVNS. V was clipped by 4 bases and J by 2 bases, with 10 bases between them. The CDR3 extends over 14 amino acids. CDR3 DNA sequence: TGTGCCAGCAGTGGCAGGTCCTACACAGATACGCAGTATTTT. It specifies CASSGRSYTDTQYF.

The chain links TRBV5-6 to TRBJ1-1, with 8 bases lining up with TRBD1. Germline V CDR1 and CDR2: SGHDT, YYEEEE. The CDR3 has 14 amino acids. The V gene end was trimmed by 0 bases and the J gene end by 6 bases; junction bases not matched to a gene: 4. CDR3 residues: CASSLAPRGPEAFF. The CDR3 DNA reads TGTGCCAGCAGCTTGGCCCCCAGGGGGCCTGAAGCTTTCTTT. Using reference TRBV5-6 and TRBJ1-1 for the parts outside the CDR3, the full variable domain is DAGVTQSPTHLIKTRGQQVTLRCSPKSGHDTVSWYQQALGQGPQFIFQYYEEEERQRGNFPDRFSGHQFPNYSSELNVNALLLGDSALYLCASSLAPRGPEAFFGQGTRLTVV.

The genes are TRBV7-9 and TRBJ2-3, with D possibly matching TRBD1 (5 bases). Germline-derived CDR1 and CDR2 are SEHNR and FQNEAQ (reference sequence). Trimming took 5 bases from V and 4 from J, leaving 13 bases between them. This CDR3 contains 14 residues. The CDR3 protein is CASSPRTISDTQYF. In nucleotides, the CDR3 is TGTGCCAGCAGCCCGCGGACAATCTCAGATACGCAGTATTTT.

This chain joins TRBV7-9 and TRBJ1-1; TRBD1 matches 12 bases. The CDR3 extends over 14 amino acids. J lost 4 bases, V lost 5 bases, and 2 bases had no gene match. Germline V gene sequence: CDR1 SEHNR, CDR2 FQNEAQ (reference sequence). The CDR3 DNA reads TGTGCCAGCAGCCGGGACAGGGGGCTCACTGAAGCTTTCTTT. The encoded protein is CASSRDRGLTEAFF.

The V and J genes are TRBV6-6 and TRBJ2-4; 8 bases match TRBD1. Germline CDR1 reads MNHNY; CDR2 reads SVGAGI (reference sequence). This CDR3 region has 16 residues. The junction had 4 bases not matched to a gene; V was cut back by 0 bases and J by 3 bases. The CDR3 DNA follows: TGTGCCAGCAGTTACTCGGTAACAGGGGGCAAAAACATTCAGTACTTC. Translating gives CASSYSVTGGKNIQYF.

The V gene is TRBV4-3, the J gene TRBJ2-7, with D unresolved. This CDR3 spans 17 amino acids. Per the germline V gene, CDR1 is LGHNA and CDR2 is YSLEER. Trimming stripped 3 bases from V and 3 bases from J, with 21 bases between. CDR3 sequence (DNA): TGCGCCAGCAGCCAGACCGCCGGTGGGCCCTTGGGCTACGAGCAGTACTTC. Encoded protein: CASSQTAGGPLGYEQYF.

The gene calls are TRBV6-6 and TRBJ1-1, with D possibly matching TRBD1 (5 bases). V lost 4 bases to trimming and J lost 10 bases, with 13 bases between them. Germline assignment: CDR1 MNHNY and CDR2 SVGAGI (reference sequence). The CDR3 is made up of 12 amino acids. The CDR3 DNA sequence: TGTGCCAGCAGTTCCCCGGGACTTTTAGCTTTCTTT. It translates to CASSSPGLLAFF.

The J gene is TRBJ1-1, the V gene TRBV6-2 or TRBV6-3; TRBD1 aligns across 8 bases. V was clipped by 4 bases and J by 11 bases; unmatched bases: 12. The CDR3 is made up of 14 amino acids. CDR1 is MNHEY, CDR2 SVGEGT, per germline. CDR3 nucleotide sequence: TGTGCCAGCAGTTCCGGACAGGGCTCCGTTGGGGCTTTCTTT. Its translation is CASSSGQGSVGAFF.

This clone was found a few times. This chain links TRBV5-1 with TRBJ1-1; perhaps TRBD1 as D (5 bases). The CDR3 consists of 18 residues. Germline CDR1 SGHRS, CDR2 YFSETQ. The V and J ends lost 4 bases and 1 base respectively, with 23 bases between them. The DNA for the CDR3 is TGCGCCAGCAGCGGGGCTGTCAGTCCTCTTACCTGGAACACTGAAGCTTTCTTT. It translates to CASSGAVSPLTWNTEAFF.

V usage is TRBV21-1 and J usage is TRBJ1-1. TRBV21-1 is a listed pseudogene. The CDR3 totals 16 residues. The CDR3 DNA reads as TGTGCCAGCAGCAGAGTAAGGACTATTAAGAACACTGAAGCTTTCTTT. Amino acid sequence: CASSRVRTIKNTEAFF.

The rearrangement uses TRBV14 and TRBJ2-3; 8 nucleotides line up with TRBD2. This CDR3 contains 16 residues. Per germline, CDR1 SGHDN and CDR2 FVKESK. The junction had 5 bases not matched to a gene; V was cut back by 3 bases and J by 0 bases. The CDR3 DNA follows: TGTGCCAGCAGCCAGGGTAGCGGGGCCAGCACAGATACGCAGTATTTT. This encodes CASSQGSGASTDTQYF. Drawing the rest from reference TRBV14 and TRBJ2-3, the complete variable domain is EAGVTQFPSHSVIEKGQTVTLRCDPISGHDNLYWYRRVMGKEIKFLLHFVKESKQDESGMPNNRFLAERTGGTYSTLKVQPAELEDSGVYFCASSQGSGASTDTQYFGPGTRLTVL.

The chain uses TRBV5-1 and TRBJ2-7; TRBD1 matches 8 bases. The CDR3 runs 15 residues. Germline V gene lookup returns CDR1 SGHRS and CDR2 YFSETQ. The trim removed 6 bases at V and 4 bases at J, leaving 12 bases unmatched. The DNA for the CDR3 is TGCGCCAGCACCCTGGGCGACAGGGGTAGGTACGAGCAGTACTTC. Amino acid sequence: CASTLGDRGRYEQYF.

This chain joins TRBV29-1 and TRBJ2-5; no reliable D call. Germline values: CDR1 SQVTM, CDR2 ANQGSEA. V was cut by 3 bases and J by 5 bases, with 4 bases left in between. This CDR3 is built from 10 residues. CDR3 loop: CSVDRETQYF. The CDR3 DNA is TGCAGCGTTGACCGGGAGACCCAGTACTTC.

As DNA, the CDR3 is TGTGCCAGCAGCGCGCCCGGGATGAACACTGAAGCTTTCTTT. Its translation is CASSAPGMNTEAFF. V is TRBV14 and J is TRBJ1-1; D uncertain. Per the germline V gene, CDR1 is SGHDN and CDR2 is FVKESK. Trimming took 5 bases from V and 0 from J, leaving 10 bases between them. This CDR3 contains 14 residues.

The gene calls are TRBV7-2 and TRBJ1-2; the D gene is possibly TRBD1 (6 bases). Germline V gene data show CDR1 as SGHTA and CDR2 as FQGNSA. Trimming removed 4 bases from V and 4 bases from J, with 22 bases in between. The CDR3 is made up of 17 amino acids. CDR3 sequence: CASSSGQTQGYGYGYTF. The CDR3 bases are TGTGCCAGCAGCTCCGGACAAACACAGGGTTATGGCTATGGCTACACCTTC. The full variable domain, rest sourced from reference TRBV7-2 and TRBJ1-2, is GAGVSQSPSNKVTEKGKDVELRCDPISGHTALYWYRQSLGQGLEFLIYFQGNSAPDKSGLPSDRFSAERTGGSVSTLTIQRTQQEDSAVYLCASSSGQTQGYGYGYTFGSGTRLTVV.

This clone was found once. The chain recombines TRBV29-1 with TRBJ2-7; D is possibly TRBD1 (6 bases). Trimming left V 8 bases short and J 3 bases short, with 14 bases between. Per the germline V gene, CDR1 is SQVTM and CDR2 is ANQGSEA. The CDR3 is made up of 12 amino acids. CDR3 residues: CSTRDTVYEQYF. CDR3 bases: TGCAGCACCCGGGACACGGTCTACGAGCAGTACTTC.

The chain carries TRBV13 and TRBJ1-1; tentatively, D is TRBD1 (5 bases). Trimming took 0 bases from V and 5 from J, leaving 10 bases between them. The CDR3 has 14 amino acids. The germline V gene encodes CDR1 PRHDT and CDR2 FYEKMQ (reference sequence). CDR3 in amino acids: CASSLGSGETEAFF. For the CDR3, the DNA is TGTGCCAGCAGCTTAGGGTCGGGGGAGACTGAAGCTTTCTTT. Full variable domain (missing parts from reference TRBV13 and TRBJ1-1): AAGVIQSPRHLIKEKRETATLKCYPIPRHDTVYWYQQGPGQDPQFLISFYEKMQSDKGSIPDRFSAQQFSDYHSELNMSSLELGDSALYFCASSLGSGETEAFFGQGTRLTVV.

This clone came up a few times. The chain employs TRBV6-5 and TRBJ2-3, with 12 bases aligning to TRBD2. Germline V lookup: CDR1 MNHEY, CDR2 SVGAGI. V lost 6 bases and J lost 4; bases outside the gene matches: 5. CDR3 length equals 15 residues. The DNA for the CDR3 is TGTGCCAGCAGCGAGACTAGCGGGGGACCAGATACGCAGTATTTT. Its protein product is CASSETSGGPDTQYF.

DNA of the CDR3: TGTGCCAGCAGAGAAACCTCGGGGAGGACTAACTATGGCTACACCTTC. The encoded protein is CASRETSGRTNYGYTF. The chain uses TRBV4-2 and TRBJ1-2; D gene unclear. This CDR3 comprises 16 residues. Germline V gene lookup returns CDR1 LGHNA and CDR2 YNFKEQ. Deletions cut 6 bases from V and 0 bases from J, with 17 bases between.

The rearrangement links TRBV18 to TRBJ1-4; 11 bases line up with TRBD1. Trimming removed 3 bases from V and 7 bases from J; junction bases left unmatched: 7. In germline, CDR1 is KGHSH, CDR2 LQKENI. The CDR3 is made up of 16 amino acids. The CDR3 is CASSPGQGAQIEKLFF. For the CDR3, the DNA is TGTGCCAGCTCACCTGGACAGGGGGCGCAGATTGAAAAACTGTTTTTT.

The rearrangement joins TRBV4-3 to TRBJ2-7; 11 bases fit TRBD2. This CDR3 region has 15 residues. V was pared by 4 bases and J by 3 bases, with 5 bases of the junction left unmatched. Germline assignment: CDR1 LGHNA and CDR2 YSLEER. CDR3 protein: CASSRTSGGYYEQYF. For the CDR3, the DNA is TGCGCCAGCAGCCGAACTAGCGGGGGATACTACGAGCAGTACTTC.

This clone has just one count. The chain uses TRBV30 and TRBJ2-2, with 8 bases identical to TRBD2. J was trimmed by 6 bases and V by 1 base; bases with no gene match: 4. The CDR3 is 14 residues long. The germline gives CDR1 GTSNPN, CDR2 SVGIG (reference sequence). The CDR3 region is CAWSGGGSAGELFF. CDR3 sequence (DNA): TGTGCCTGGAGTGGCGGGGGGTCGGCCGGGGAGCTGTTTTTT. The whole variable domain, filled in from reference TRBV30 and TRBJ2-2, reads SQTIHQWPATLVQPVGSPLSLECTVEGTSNPNLYWYRQAAGRGLQLLFYSVGIGQISSEVPQNLSASRPQDRQFILSSKKLLLSDSGFYLCAWSGGGSAGELFFGEGSRLTVL.

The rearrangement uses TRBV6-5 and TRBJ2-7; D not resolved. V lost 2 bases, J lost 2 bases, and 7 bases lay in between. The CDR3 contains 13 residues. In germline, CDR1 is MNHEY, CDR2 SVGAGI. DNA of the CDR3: TGTGCCAGCAGTTACCCAGGAACCTACGAGCAGTACTTC. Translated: CASSYPGTYEQYF.